This passage covers 14 T cell receptor beta chains from one sample sequenced in a study of cytomegalovirus exposure and HLA in healthy donors. Primers included in the PCR were 60 Vbeta and 13 Jbeta primers. Method: immunoSEQ multiplex PCR; TCRdb's copy keeps in-frame clones and lacks some. This sample's table reports about 46,000 clones. Sequenced material: PBMCs. The receptor source for this set is a woman aged 35 to 49 in good health and CMV-seronegative.

The genes are TRBV7-3 and TRBJ2-1, with D possibly TRBD2 on 6 matching bases. Trimming removed 4 bases at V and 5 bases at J, with 9 bases between. CDR3 length: 13 amino acids. Germline loops: CDR1 SGHTA, CDR2 FQGTGA. This CDR3 is CASSSGGDNEQFF. CDR3 DNA sequence: TGTGCCAGCAGCTCTGGAGGGGACAATGAGCAGTTCTTC.

This chain uses TRBV9 with TRBJ2-3, with D unresolved. This CDR3 comprises 16 residues. With 2 bases removed from V and 4 bases from J, the gap between germline ends came to 17 bases. The germline gives CDR1 SGDLS, CDR2 YYNGEE. The CDR3 region has the DNA TGTGCCAGCAGCGTGAAGTACGGCGGTGGCGCAGATACGCAGTATTTT. Translation gives CASSVKYGGGADTQYF. The variable domain in full, completed from reference TRBV9 and TRBJ2-3, reads DSGVTQTPKHLITATGQRVTLRCSPRSGDLSVYWYQQSLDQGLQFLIQYYNGEERAKGNILERFSAQQFPDLHSELNLSSLELGDSALYFCASSVKYGGGADTQYFGPGTRLTVL.

The chain recombines TRBV29-1 with TRBJ2-7; possible D gene TRBD1, 8 bases. V was cut by 1 base and J by 2 bases, with 15 bases left in between. This CDR3 comprises 15 residues. The germline V gene has CDR1 SQVTM and CDR2 ANQGSEA. CDR3 sequence reads: CSVEAVQGGTYEQYF. CDR3 bases: TGCAGCGTTGAAGCGGTACAGGGGGGGACCTACGAGCAGTACTTC.

The chain is built from TRBV4-1 and TRBJ2-7; TRBD1 aligns across 8 bases. The CDR3 sequence is 17 residues long. V lost 0 bases and J lost 4; bases outside the gene matches: 11. Germline V gene lookup returns CDR1 MGHRA and CDR2 YSYEKL. The CDR3 nucleotides are TGCGCCAGCAGCCAAGAGCGACGAGGACAGGGCCAGTACGAGCAGTACTTC. Protein: CASSQERRGQGQYEQYF.

As for this clone: At the DNA level, this CDR3 is encoded by other sequences in the same sample as well. The chain's CDR3 is CASSVGLAGVYEQYF. As DNA, the CDR3 is TGTGCCAGCAGCGTAGGTTTAGCGGGAGTGTACGAGCAGTACTTC. The V gene is TRBV9, the J gene TRBJ2-7; 9 bases are shared with TRBD2. Germline trimming cut 0 bases from V and 4 bases from J; bases unmatched to any gene: 5. This CDR3 is built from 15 residues. Germline V lookup: CDR1 SGDLS, CDR2 YYNGEE.

The V gene is TRBV2, the J gene TRBJ2-1, with D possibly matching TRBD2 (6 bases). The ends were cut back, 7 bases at V and 6 bases at J, with 19 bases in the middle. The CDR3 consists of 15 residues. Germline CDR1 and CDR2: SNHLY and FYNNEI. CDR3 region: CASNTGRSLLNEQFF. The CDR3 nucleotides read TGTGCCAGCAATACCGGGAGAAGCCTACTCAATGAGCAGTTCTTC.

V is TRBV6-1 and J is TRBJ2-1; 9 nucleotides align to TRBD1. This CDR3 region has 14 residues. CDR1 is MNHNS, CDR2 SASEGT, per germline. J lost 6 bases, V lost 10 bases, and 10 bases had no gene match. CDR3 residues: CATSRDREFNEQFF. In DNA form, the CDR3 reads TGTGCCACTTCCCGGGACAGGGAGTTCAATGAGCAGTTCTTC.

The CDR3 nucleotides read TGTGCCAGCAGCCAGGACAGGGGGATGATCACTGAAGCTTTCTTT. Translating gives CASSQDRGMITEAFF. The chain carries TRBV9 and TRBJ1-1, with 10 bases matching TRBD1. The CDR3 extends over 15 amino acids. J gave up 4 bases and V 4 bases, and 7 bases lay outside the gene matches. Germline values: CDR1 SGDLS, CDR2 YYNGEE.

The rearrangement uses TRBV28 and TRBJ1-5; TRBD1 aligns across 8 bases. This CDR3 is built from 16 residues. Germline V gene sequence: CDR1 MDHEN, CDR2 SYDVKM. V trimming: 4 bases; J trimming: 3 bases; junction bases outside the gene matches: 8. The DNA of the CDR3 is TGTGCCAGCAGTTCTCCCGGACAGGGCTTCAATCAGCCCCAGCATTTT. Amino acid sequence: CASSSPGQGFNQPQHF.

The chain uses TRBV19 and TRBJ2-1; 15 bases align to TRBD2. The CDR3 contains 16 residues. CDR1 LNHDA and CDR2 SQIVND come from the germline V gene (reference sequence). The trim removed 2 bases at V and 9 bases at J, leaving 5 bases unmatched. CDR3 bases: TGTGCCAGTAGTATAAGGGGACTAGCGGGAGGAAGTGAGCAGTTCTTC. Its translation is CASSIRGLAGGSEQFF.

The DNA for the CDR3 is TGTGCCAGCAGCCAGGACTCCTACACTGAAGCTTTCTTT. The encoded protein is CASSQDSYTEAFF. V is TRBV28 and J is TRBJ1-1; D remains ambiguous. Between the trimmed V and J ends, which lost 6 bases and 3 bases, there was a span of 11 bases. CDR3 length: 13 amino acids. Per the germline V gene, CDR1 is MDHEN and CDR2 is SYDVKM.

The V and J genes are TRBV2 and TRBJ1-2; TRBD1 agrees at 10 bases. The V segment lost 6 bases and the J segment 4 bases; nucleotides outside the gene matches: 5. This CDR3 comprises 14 residues. Germline assignment: CDR1 SNHLY and CDR2 FYNNEI. The CDR3 region is CASSGQGGSYGYTF. The CDR3 DNA reads as TGTGCCAGCAGCGGACAGGGGGGGTCCTATGGCTACACCTTC.

V and J are TRBV6-6 and TRBJ2-1; 9 nucleotides align to TRBD2. The germline gives CDR1 MNHNY, CDR2 SVGAGI (reference sequence). This CDR3 spans 15 amino acids. V shed 5 bases and J 5 bases; nucleotides not matched to a gene: 7. The CDR3 spells CASSALAGVDNEQFF. The CDR3 nucleotides are TGTGCCAGCAGTGCCTTAGCGGGAGTGGACAATGAGCAGTTCTTC.

The chain couples TRBV18 to TRBJ1-1; 7 bases align to TRBD1. CDR1 and CDR2 (germline): KGHSH, LQKENI. Losses at the gene ends were 4 bases for V and 3 bases for J; bases not matched to a gene: 2. The CDR3 has 13 residues. The CDR3 DNA is TGTGCCAGCTCACAGGGGGCGGACACTGAAGCTTTCTTT. Its protein product is CASSQGADTEAFF. Using reference TRBV18 and TRBJ1-1 for the parts outside the CDR3, the full variable domain is NAGVMQNPRHLVRRRGQEARLRCSPMKGHSHVYWYRQLPEEGLKFMVYLQKENIIDESGMPKERFSAEFPKEGPSILRIQQVVRGDSAAYFCASSQGADTEAFFGQGTRLTVV.